The T cell receptor (beta chain) under discussion was sequenced for a study of control samples from healthy donors and cancer patients. The CDR3 contains 14 residues. J gave up 1 base and V 10 bases, and 9 bases lay outside the gene matches. CDR1 is LNHDA and CDR2 is SQIVND in the germline V gene (reference sequence). Using immunoSEQ multiplex PCR, the repertoire was profiled, and TCRdb retains in-frame clones only, with some absent. The sample consists of some 130,000 clones, around 93% of them appearing once. The sequence came from a woman aged 45 to 65 in good health. The chain couples TRBV19 to TRBJ1-1, with 7 bases fitting TRBD1. Sequencing was done on a sample of blood. DNA for the CDR3: TGTGCCACCAAGACAGGGCCTGCGAACACTGAAGCTTTCTTT. Amino acid sequence: CATKTGPANTEAFF.